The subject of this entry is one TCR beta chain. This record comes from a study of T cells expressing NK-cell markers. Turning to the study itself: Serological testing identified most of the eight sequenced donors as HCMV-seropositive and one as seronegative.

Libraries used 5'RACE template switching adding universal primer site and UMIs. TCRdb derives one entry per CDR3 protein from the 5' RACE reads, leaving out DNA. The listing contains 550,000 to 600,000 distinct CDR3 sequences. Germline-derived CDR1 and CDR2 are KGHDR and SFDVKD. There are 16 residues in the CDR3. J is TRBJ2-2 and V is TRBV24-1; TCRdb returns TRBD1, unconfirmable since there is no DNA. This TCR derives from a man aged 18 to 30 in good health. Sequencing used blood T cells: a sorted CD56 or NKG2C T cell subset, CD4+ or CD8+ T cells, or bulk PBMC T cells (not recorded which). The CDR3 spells CATSRRDRTNTGELFF.